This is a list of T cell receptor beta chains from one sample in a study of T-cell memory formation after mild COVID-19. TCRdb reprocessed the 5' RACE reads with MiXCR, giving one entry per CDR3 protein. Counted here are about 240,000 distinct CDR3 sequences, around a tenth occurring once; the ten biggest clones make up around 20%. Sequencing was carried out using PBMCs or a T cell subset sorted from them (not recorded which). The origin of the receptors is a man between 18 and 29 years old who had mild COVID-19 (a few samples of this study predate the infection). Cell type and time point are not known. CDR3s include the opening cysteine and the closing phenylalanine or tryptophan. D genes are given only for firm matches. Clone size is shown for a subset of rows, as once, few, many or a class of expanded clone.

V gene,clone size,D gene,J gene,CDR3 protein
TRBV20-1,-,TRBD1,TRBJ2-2,CSAKGTARGSGELFF
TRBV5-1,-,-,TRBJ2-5,CASSKQQETQYF
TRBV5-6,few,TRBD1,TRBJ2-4,CASSWGGDRVQNIQYF
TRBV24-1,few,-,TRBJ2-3,CATSDLGGPYSTDTQYF
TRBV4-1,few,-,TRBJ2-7,CASSQGPGTTSGQYF
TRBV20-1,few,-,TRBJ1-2,CSAAGGRYGYTF
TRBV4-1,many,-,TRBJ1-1,CASSHPSGPDTEAFF
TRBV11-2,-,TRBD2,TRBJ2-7,CASSLIGGADYEQYF
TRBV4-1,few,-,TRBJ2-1,CASSGGGRYNEQFF
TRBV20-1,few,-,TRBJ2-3,CSARDRGMGQYF
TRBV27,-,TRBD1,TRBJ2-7,CASSPYRGAYEQYF
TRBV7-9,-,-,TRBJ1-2,CASSLGTANPYGYTF
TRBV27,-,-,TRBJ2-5,CASSFTGQPQETQYF
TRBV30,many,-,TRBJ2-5,CAWSAGTLRETQYF
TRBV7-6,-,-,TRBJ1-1,CASSLWGAQKGTEAFF
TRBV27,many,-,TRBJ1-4,CASSLPNEKLFF
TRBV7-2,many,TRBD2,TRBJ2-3,CASSGTGTSGSDTQYF
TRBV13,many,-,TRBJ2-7,CASSLGGMGEQYF
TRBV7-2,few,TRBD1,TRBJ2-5,CASSPGQGVKETQYF
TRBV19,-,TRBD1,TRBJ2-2,CASTTGTGTLRRGTGELFF
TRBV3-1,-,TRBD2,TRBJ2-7,CASSQGSGGVYEQYF
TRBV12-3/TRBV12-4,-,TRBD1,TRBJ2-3,CASSFWAGGTQDTQYF